This entry is about one TCR beta chain. In TCRdb, the reads were re-called with MiXCR into one record per CDR3 protein. The data contain 600,000 to 800,000 distinct CDR3 sequences, 24% of them seen just once; the ten biggest clones take up approximately 8.2%. This specimen belongs to a study of T cell repertoires in cytomegalovirus infection. Trimming cost V 3 bases and J 2 bases; bases outside gene matches: 2. The length of the CDR3 is 15 residues. Germline CDR1 and CDR2: SGHAT and FQNNGV. This chain uses TRBV11-2 with TRBJ2-3; 10 nucleotides align to TRBD1. Sequenced material: CD8+ T cells from PBMCs. This TCR was sampled from a human donor in good health (CMV status not recorded). Some clones in this sample may be carry-over from other donors' samples. The CDR3 here is CASSLTGGFTDTQYF. CDR3 DNA: TGTGCCAGCAGCTTGACAGGGGGCTTCACAGATACGCAGTATTTT.